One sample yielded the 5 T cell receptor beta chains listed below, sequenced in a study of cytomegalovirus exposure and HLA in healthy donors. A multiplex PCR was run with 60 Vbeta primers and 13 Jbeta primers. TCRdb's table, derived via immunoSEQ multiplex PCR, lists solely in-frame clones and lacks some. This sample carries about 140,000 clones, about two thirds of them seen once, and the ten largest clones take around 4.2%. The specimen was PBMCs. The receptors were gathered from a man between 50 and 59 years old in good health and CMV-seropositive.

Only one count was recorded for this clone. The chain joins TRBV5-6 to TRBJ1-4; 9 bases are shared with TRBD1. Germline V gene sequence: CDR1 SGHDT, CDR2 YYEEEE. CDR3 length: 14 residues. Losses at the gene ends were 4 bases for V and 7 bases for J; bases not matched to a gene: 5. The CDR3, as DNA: TGTGCCAGCAGCCAGGACAGGGGTGGTGAAAAACTGTTTTTT. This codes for CASSQDRGGEKLFF.

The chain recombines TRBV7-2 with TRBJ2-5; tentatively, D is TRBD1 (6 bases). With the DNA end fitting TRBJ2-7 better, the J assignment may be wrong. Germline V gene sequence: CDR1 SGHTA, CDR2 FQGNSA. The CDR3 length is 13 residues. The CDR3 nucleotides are TGTGCCAGCAGCCTCGGACAGATCTACGAGCAGTACTTC. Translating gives CASSLGQIYEQYF.

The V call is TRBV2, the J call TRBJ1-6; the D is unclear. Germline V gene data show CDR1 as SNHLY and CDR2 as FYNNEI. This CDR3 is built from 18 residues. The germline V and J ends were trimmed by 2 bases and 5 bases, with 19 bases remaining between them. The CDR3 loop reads CASSERKPSSMNNSPLHF. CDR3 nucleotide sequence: TGTGCCAGCAGTGAAAGAAAACCATCGAGCATGAATAATTCACCCCTCCACTTT.

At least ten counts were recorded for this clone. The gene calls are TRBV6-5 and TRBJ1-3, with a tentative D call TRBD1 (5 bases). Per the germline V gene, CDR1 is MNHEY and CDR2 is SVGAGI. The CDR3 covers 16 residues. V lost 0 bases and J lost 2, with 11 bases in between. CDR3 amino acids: CASSYSREAAGNTIYF. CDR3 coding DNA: TGTGCCAGCAGTTACTCCAGGGAGGCTGCTGGAAACACCATATATTTT.

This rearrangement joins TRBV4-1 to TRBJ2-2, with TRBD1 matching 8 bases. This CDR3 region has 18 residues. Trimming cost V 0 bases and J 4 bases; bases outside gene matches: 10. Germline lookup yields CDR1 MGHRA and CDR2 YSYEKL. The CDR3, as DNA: TGCGCCAGCAGCCAAGATCCCCCGGGCAGGGGGCGCACCGGGGAGCTGTTTTTT. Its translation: CASSQDPPGRGRTGELFF.